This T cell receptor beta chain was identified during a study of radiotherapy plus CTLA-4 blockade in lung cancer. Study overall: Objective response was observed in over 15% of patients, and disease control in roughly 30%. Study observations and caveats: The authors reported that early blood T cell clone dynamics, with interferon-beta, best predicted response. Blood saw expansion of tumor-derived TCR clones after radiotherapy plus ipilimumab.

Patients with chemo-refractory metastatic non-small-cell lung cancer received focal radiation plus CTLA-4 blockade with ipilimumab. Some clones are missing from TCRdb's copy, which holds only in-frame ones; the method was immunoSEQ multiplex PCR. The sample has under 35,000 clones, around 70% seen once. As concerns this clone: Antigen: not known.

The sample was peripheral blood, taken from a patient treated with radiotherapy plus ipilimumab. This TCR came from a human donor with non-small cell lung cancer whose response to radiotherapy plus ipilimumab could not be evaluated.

The CDR3 region is CASSRSGRAKNIQYF. The CDR3 DNA follows: TGTGCCAGCAGCCGAAGCGGGAGGGCCAAAAACATTCAGTACTTC. The J gene is TRBJ2-4, the V gene TRBV7-2; TRBD2 aligns across 9 bases. Losses at the gene ends were 5 bases for V and 1 base for J; bases not matched to a gene: 3. Looked up from germline, CDR1 is SGHTA and CDR2 is FQGNSA. CDR3 size: 15 residues.